The 19 T cell receptor beta chains reported below all come from one sample, sequenced in a study of blood T cell repertoires in COVID-19. TCRdb's table, derived via immunoSEQ multiplex PCR, lists solely in-frame clones and lacks some. There are tens of thousands of clones in the sample; around 80% occur only once, and approximately 18% lies in the top ten. The sample taken for sequencing was peripheral blood. Source of these receptors: a man aged 25 to 40 with COVID-19, enrolled during active disease.

This clone appeared many times. This chain connects TRBV2 to TRBJ1-2; 7 positions agree with TRBD1. Unmatched junction bases numbered 10, after V lost 10 bases and J lost 5 bases. This CDR3 is built from 13 residues. Germline CDR1 reads SNHLY; CDR2 reads FYNNEI. Here the CDR3 reads CATRQGLWYGYTF. In nucleotides, the CDR3 is TGTGCCACCAGACAGGGATTGTGGTATGGCTACACCTTC.

This clone was detected once. This sequence joins TRBV12-5 and TRBJ2-1, with 13 bases lining up with TRBD2. The germline V gene has CDR1 LGHNT and CDR2 FRNRAP. The V and J ends lost 7 bases and 5 bases, in that order; junction bases with no gene match: 5. The CDR3 loop spans 15 amino acids. The CDR3 reads CASAMGLAGNNEQFF. CDR3 nucleotides: TGTGCTAGTGCCATGGGACTAGCGGGGAACAATGAGCAGTTCTTC.

This chain connects TRBV6-9 to TRBJ1-1; no firm D call. Germline CDR1 and CDR2: MNHGY and SVAAGI. The CDR3 loop spans 14 amino acids. The V gene lost 4 bases and the J gene lost 4 bases, with 13 bases spanning the gap. The CDR3 sequence is CASSSHLRSTEAFF. As DNA, the CDR3 is TGTGCCAGCAGTTCACATCTTAGGAGCACTGAAGCTTTCTTT.

This clone is a singleton in its sample. The chain joins TRBV6-6 to TRBJ2-1; D remains unclear. Per the germline V gene, CDR1 is MNHNY and CDR2 is SVGAGI (reference sequence). The CDR3 sequence is 13 residues long. The ends were cut back, 2 bases at V and 5 bases at J, with 7 bases in the middle. The CDR3 sequence: CASSYSLHNEQFF. The CDR3 DNA follows: TGTGCCAGCAGTTACAGCCTCCACAATGAGCAGTTCTTC.

This clone was counted once. V is TRBV7-6 and J is TRBJ2-1; 8 bases are shared with TRBD2. Germline CDR1 SGHVS, CDR2 FNYEAQ. The V and J ends lost 1 base and 5 bases, in that order; junction bases with no gene match: 4. The CDR3 loop spans 15 amino acids. CDR3 region: CASSLGSGEHNEQFF. In nucleotides, the CDR3 is TGTGCCAGCAGCTTAGGTAGCGGGGAGCACAATGAGCAGTTCTTC.

The V and J genes are TRBV4-1 and TRBJ2-5, with TRBD2 matching over 7 bases. The V segment lost 1 base and the J segment 3 bases; nucleotides outside the gene matches: 5. This CDR3 spans 15 amino acids. Germline V gene sequence: CDR1 MGHRA, CDR2 YSYEKL. The DNA for the CDR3 is TGCGCCAGCAGCCAAGTGTTTGCGGGAGAAGAGACCCAGTACTTC. Protein sequence: CASSQVFAGEETQYF.

This clone is a singleton in its sample. V is TRBV5-8 and J is TRBJ2-3, with 11 bases that match TRBD2. V gave up 1 base and J gave up 0 bases; unmatched junction bases: 4. This CDR3 is built from 17 residues. Germline assignment: CDR1 SGHTS and CDR2 YDEGEE. The CDR3 spells CASSLRGTSGSTDTQYF. CDR3 in DNA: TGTGCCAGCAGCTTGAGGGGGACTAGCGGTAGCACAGATACGCAGTATTTT.

This clone was observed a handful of times. The V call is TRBV28, the J call TRBJ1-6; 10 bases align to TRBD1. The CDR3 totals 20 residues. Germline V CDR1 and CDR2: MDHEN, SYDVKM. V dropped 8 bases and J dropped 1; count of bases not matched to a gene: 17. This CDR3 reads CASAAYSGTGVLSYNSPLHF. The DNA of the CDR3 is TGTGCCAGCGCGGCTTACTCCGGGACAGGGGTATTGTCCTATAATTCACCCCTCCACTTT.

This chain joins TRBV18 and TRBJ2-7, with D tentatively TRBD1 (5 bases). The CDR3 has 13 residues. Germline CDR1 KGHSH, CDR2 LQKENI. Trimming took off 0 bases at V and 7 bases at J, with 10 bases between the two ends. CDR3 amino acids: CASSPPPGREQYF. The CDR3 region has the DNA TGTGCCAGCTCACCACCGCCAGGGCGAGAGCAGTACTTC.

The sample holds one count of this clone. The CDR3 bases are TGTGCCAGCAGCGCCGGGACAGCCTCAAACACCATATATTTT. Residues: CASSAGTASNTIYF. The chain couples TRBV9 to TRBJ1-3; TRBD1 matches at 7 bases. This CDR3 has 14 residues. With 3 bases clipped from V and 6 bases from J, the junction kept 6 bases outside the gene matches. Germline loops: CDR1 SGDLS, CDR2 YYNGEE.

This clone has a handful of counts. The chain combines TRBV4-2 with TRBJ1-1; D remains ambiguous. CDR1 is LGHNA and CDR2 is YNFKEQ in the germline V gene. The V end lost 2 bases, the J end lost 0 bases, and 10 bases lay between the germline ends. The length of the CDR3 is 15 residues. The DNA of the CDR3 is TGTGCCAGCAGCCAACCAAGCTCCATGAACACTGAAGCTTTCTTT. Encoded protein: CASSQPSSMNTEAFF.

This clone was observed a handful of times. The chain carries TRBV4-1 and TRBJ1-1; D ambiguous. From germline, CDR1 is MGHRA and CDR2 YSYEKL. The V end was cut by 1 base, the J end by 0 bases, with 12 bases between. The CDR3 covers 16 residues. The CDR3 DNA is TGCGCCAGCAGCCAAGGTGGATTTCTAGTGAACACTGAAGCTTTCTTT. It translates to CASSQGGFLVNTEAFF.

V usage is TRBV4-1 and J usage is TRBJ2-7; TRBD1 aligns across 7 bases. This CDR3 has 15 amino acids. J lost 2 bases, V lost 2 bases, and 6 bases had no gene match. CDR1 and CDR2 (germline): MGHRA, YSYEKL. The CDR3 protein is CASSQLGTDAYEQYF. As DNA, the CDR3 is TGCGCCAGCAGCCAATTGGGGACAGACGCCTACGAGCAGTACTTC.

In its sample, this clone was seen once. The chain carries TRBV28 and TRBJ1-2; TRBD1 matches 8 bases. The J segment lost 4 bases and the V segment lost 5 bases, leaving 12 bases of the junction unmatched. Germline V CDR1 and CDR2: MDHEN, SYDVKM. The CDR3 consists of 16 residues. The CDR3: CASSQPWTGRSYGYTF. The CDR3 DNA is TGTGCCAGCAGTCAGCCCTGGACAGGGAGGAGCTATGGCTACACCTTC.

The chain has TRBV3-1 (or the pseudogene TRBV3-2) and TRBJ2-4, with 12 bases lining up with TRBD2. V shed 1 base, J shed 0 bases, and the junction held 10 bases outside the gene matches. Germline assignment: CDR1 LGHDT and CDR2 YNNKEL (reference sequence). The CDR3 has 20 residues. The CDR3 DNA follows: TGTGCCAGCAGCCAAGTACGTCTAGCGGGAGGGAAAATAGCCAAAAACATTCAGTACTTC. This codes for CASSQVRLAGGKIAKNIQYF.

DNA for the CDR3: TGTGCCAGCAGCCCTACCGGGACAGCTAACTATGGCTACACCTTC. This encodes CASSPTGTANYGYTF. This sequence joins TRBV7-9 and TRBJ1-2; 7 bases match TRBD1. The CDR3 totals 15 residues. The germline V gene encodes CDR1 SEHNR and CDR2 FQNEAQ (reference sequence). Losses at the gene ends were 5 bases for V and 0 bases for J; bases not matched to a gene: 6.

V is TRBV24-1 and J is TRBJ2-7; 9 bases are a match to TRBD1. The germline V gene has CDR1 KGHDR and CDR2 SFDVKD. The V segment lost 2 bases and the J segment 3 bases; nucleotides outside the gene matches: 7. The length of the CDR3 is 16 residues. CDR3 bases: TGTGCCACCAGTGATTCCGGGACAGGGTACGGCTACGAGCAGTACTTC. Its translation is CATSDSGTGYGYEQYF.

The chain recombines TRBV9 with TRBJ2-7; D is possibly TRBD2 (6 bases). V was shortened by 0 bases and J by 8 bases, with 18 bases between the two germline ends. Per the germline V gene, CDR1 is SGDLS and CDR2 is YYNGEE. The CDR3 runs to 15 residues. As DNA, the CDR3 is TGTGCCAGCAGCGTAGAGGGGAGGCTCGGGTCACAGCAGTACTTC. It encodes CASSVEGRLGSQQYF.

The chain combines TRBV2 with TRBJ2-1; 16 positions agree with TRBD2. The CDR3 is 16 amino acids. Germline values: CDR1 SNHLY, CDR2 FYNNEI. V shed 5 bases and J 8 bases; nucleotides not matched to a gene: 6. CDR3 bases: TGTGCCAGCAGTCGGGGACTAGCGGGAGGGCGGCATGAGCAGTTCTTC. Protein: CASSRGLAGGRHEQFF.